The 6 T cell receptor beta chains below were found in one sample sequenced in a study of blood T cell repertoires in COVID-19. Sequenced by immunoSEQ multiplex PCR; TCRdb stores in-frame clones only, minus some. Of about 270,000 clones in the sample, 91% were seen once. The sequenced sample consisted of PBMCs or T cells enriched from blood (not recorded which). Every receptor here comes from a man aged 35 to 55 who had been exposed to COVID-19.

This clone was seen only once. The chain carries TRBV4-1 and TRBJ2-5; TRBD2 matches 7 bases. Germline trimming cut 4 bases from V and 2 bases from J; bases unmatched to any gene: 13. Germline CDR1 reads MGHRA; CDR2 reads YSYEKL. The CDR3 loop spans 17 amino acids. The CDR3 sequence: CASSLSPALAVQETQYF. CDR3 DNA sequence: TGCGCCAGCAGCCTCTCGCCTGCCCTAGCGGTACAAGAGACCCAGTACTTC.

This rearrangement joins TRBV4-1 to TRBJ2-7; TRBD2 aligns across 14 bases. CDR3 length: 16 residues. Germline assignment: CDR1 MGHRA and CDR2 YSYEKL. Germline trimming cut 0 bases from V and 7 bases from J; bases unmatched to any gene: 5. CDR3 sequence: CASSQEGLAGVREQYF. In nucleotides, the CDR3 is TGCGCCAGCAGCCAAGAGGGACTAGCGGGAGTACGTGAGCAGTACTTC.

The CDR3 coding sequence is TGTGCCAGCAGCTTCGGAGGGGGCCTCTCTGGCTACACCTTC. Protein sequence: CASSFGGGLSGYTF. The V gene is TRBV7-9, the J gene TRBJ1-2, with TRBD1 identical over 7 bases. Germline CDR1 reads SEHNR; CDR2 reads FQNEAQ (reference sequence). The CDR3 sequence is 14 residues long. V trimming: 3 bases; J trimming: 7 bases; junction bases outside the gene matches: 8.

The chain carries TRBV28 and TRBJ1-2; D unresolved. CDR1 and CDR2 (germline): MDHEN, SYDVKM. The CDR3 extends over 16 amino acids. Trimming shortened V by 5 bases and J by 7 bases, and 23 bases separated the two germline ends. CDR3 DNA: TGTGCCAGCAGTACCAACCGGAGACTTTCCCTGGGTGGCTACACCTTC. It specifies CASSTNRRLSLGGYTF.

The V call is TRBV28, the J call TRBJ2-7; possible D gene TRBD1, 6 bases. CDR3 size: 14 residues. Between the trimmed V and J ends, which lost 4 bases and 1 base, there was a span of 11 bases. Per germline, CDR1 MDHEN and CDR2 SYDVKM. The CDR3 region has the DNA TGTGCCAGCAGTTCCCTACAGGGTTCCTACGAGCAGTACTTC. Translating it yields CASSSLQGSYEQYF.

V usage is TRBV6-5 and J usage is TRBJ2-7; TRBD2 matches at 9 bases. This CDR3 contains 13 residues. Germline trimming cut 11 bases from V and 2 bases from J; bases unmatched to any gene: 7. Per the germline V gene, CDR1 is MNHEY and CDR2 is SVGAGI. CDR3 sequence reads: CAVRGGRAYEQYF. CDR3 nucleotide sequence: TGTGCCGTCAGGGGCGGGAGGGCCTACGAGCAGTACTTC.